One sample yielded the 15 T cell receptor beta chains listed below, sequenced in a study of blood T cell repertoires in COVID-19. Repertoires were generated with immunoSEQ multiplex PCR, while TCRdb's copy carries only in-frame clones and drops some. The profile shows around 270,000 clones, 91% of them singletons. The sample comprised peripheral blood. Receptor source: a person between 18 and 35 years old with COVID-19, enrolled during active disease.

The chain joins TRBV2 to TRBJ2-1, with D possibly TRBD2 on 5 matching bases. The CDR3 has 12 amino acids. V lost 1 base and J lost 14, with 12 bases in between. Looked up from germline, CDR1 is SNHLY and CDR2 is FYNNEI. The CDR3 region has the DNA TGTGCCAGCAGTGAAGGTCTCCCGGAGGAGTTCTTC. As protein: CASSEGLPEEFF.

The V gene is TRBV30, the J gene TRBJ1-3, with TRBD1 matching 7 bases. The CDR3 loop spans 13 amino acids. From germline, CDR1 is GTSNPN and CDR2 SVGIG (reference sequence). Here the CDR3 DNA reads TGTGCTACAGGGGTAAACTCTGGAAACACCATATATTTT. Amino acid sequence: CATGVNSGNTIYF.

The chain joins TRBV27 to TRBJ2-1; TRBD2 matches 8 bases. There are 15 residues in the CDR3. Trimming removed 2 bases from V and 4 bases from J; junction bases left unmatched: 4. The germline gives CDR1 MNHEY, CDR2 SMNVEV (reference sequence). CDR3 DNA: TGTGCCAGCAGTTTAATCAGCGGGAGTTACAATGAGCAGTTCTTC. This sequence encodes CASSLISGSYNEQFF.

The chain employs TRBV10-3 and TRBJ2-2, with D maybe TRBD2 (5 bases). V was pared by 10 bases and J by 3 bases, with 12 bases between. This CDR3 comprises 13 residues. Germline CDR1 ENHRY, CDR2 SYGVKD. The CDR3 loop reads CATDDGDTGELFF. For the CDR3, the DNA is TGTGCCACAGACGACGGGGACACCGGGGAGCTGTTTTTT.

The count of this clone is one. The rearrangement links TRBV9 to TRBJ2-7, with D maybe TRBD1 (5 bases). This CDR3 has 16 amino acids. CDR1 SGDLS and CDR2 YYNGEE come from the germline V gene. V lost 3 bases and J 1 base, leaving 17 bases between the germline ends. DNA of the CDR3: TGTGCCAGCAGCGCATCCGCGACAGCTTGGTCCTACGAGCAGTACTTC. The encoded protein is CASSASATAWSYEQYF.

The chain is built from TRBV28 and TRBJ2-1; D is possibly TRBD2 (5 bases). The germline gives CDR1 MDHEN, CDR2 SYDVKM. The ends were cut back, 4 bases at V and 9 bases at J, with 13 bases in the middle. The CDR3 contains 13 residues. Here the CDR3 reads CASSSHFAGEQFF. CDR3 DNA: TGTGCCAGCAGTTCACATTTCGCGGGTGAGCAGTTCTTC.

The V gene is TRBV5-3, the J gene TRBJ2-7; TRBD1 is a possible D gene (5 bases). TRBV5-3 is known as an ORF, though its function is uncertain. The CDR3 runs 17 residues. V lost 3 bases and J lost 3, with 22 bases in between. The CDR3 spells CARSSPLRAGNFYEQYF. The CDR3 region has the DNA TGTGCCAGAAGCTCCCCTCTAAGAGCAGGGAACTTCTACGAGCAGTACTTC.

V is TRBV19 and J is TRBJ1-1; possibly TRBD1 for D (6 bases). Trimming removed 6 bases at V and 1 base at J, with 9 bases between. This CDR3 is built from 13 residues. In germline, CDR1 is LNHDA, CDR2 SQIVND (reference sequence). The CDR3 DNA reads TGTGCCAGTAGGACAGGAGAGAACACTGAAGCTTTCTTT. This codes for CASRTGENTEAFF.

This clone was found once. The chain recombines TRBV5-1 with TRBJ2-5, with a weak D call TRBD2 (6 bases). Germline V gives CDR1 SGHRS, CDR2 YFSETQ. The CDR3 consists of 13 residues. V lost 0 bases to trimming and J lost 3 bases, with 6 bases between them. DNA of the CDR3: TGCGCCAGCAGCTTGGGACTAGAAGAGACCCAGTACTTC. Amino acid sequence: CASSLGLEETQYF.

This clone has more than one count but fewer than ten. The chain combines TRBV5-6 with TRBJ2-1, with D possibly TRBD2 on 6 matching bases. The CDR3 length is 17 residues. Per germline, CDR1 SGHDT and CDR2 YYEEEE. V shed 0 bases and J shed 0 bases, with 13 bases lying between them. CDR3 region: CASSLEGRLSSYNEQFF. CDR3 DNA: TGTGCCAGCAGCTTGGAGGGGAGGCTAAGCTCCTACAATGAGCAGTTCTTC.

This clone was detected ten times or more. The genes are TRBV7-2 and TRBJ2-2; weak D call: TRBD1 (5 bases). Germline V CDR1 and CDR2: SGHTA, FQGNSA. Trimming took off 0 bases at V and 4 bases at J, with 15 bases between the two ends. The CDR3 extends over 17 amino acids. The CDR3 protein is CASSLAGRADLTGELFF. CDR3 bases: TGTGCCAGCAGCTTAGCTGGCAGGGCCGACCTCACCGGGGAGCTGTTTTTT.

This chain joins TRBV27 and TRBJ1-2, with D possibly matching TRBD1 (6 bases). Germline CDR1 is MNHEY and CDR2 is SMNVEV (reference sequence). V was clipped by 0 bases and J by 4 bases, with 6 bases between them. This CDR3 has 13 residues. The CDR3 bases are TGTGCCAGCAGTTTATCGGACAGCTATGGCTACACCTTC. Translation: CASSLSDSYGYTF.

This chain uses TRBV5-8 with TRBJ2-7; TRBD2 agrees at 9 bases. The CDR3 loop spans 12 amino acids. Per germline, CDR1 SGHTS and CDR2 YDEGEE. DNA of the CDR3: TGTGGGTGCGGGAGGGAAACCTACGAGCAGTACTTC. Protein sequence: CGCGRETYEQYF.

The rearrangement links TRBV24-1 to TRBJ2-1; 12 bases map to TRBD2. Losses at the gene ends were 6 bases for V and 7 bases for J; bases not matched to a gene: 6. Germline V gene lookup returns CDR1 KGHDR and CDR2 SFDVKD. The CDR3 spans 15 residues. The CDR3 nucleotides read TGTGCCACCAGTACGACTAGCGGGAGTGGGAATGAGCAGTTCTTC. As protein: CATSTTSGSGNEQFF.

The chain employs TRBV4-2 and TRBJ1-2; perhaps TRBD1 as D (5 bases). Trimming shortened V by 4 bases and J by 6 bases, and 12 bases separated the two germline ends. This CDR3 has 13 amino acids. Germline assignment: CDR1 LGHNA and CDR2 YNFKEQ. The CDR3 coding sequence is TGTGCCAGCAGCCCCGGGACTGTTGATGGCTACACCTTC. It yields the protein CASSPGTVDGYTF.